What follows describes a single T cell receptor beta chain. These data originate in a study of cytomegalovirus exposure and HLA in healthy donors. Primers included in the PCR were 60 Vbeta and 13 Jbeta primers. Assay: immunoSEQ multiplex PCR; the TCRdb copy retains only in-frame clones and omits some. This sample has approximately 150,000 clones, with over 70% found just once. The CDR3 extends over 14 amino acids. Trimming took off 7 bases at V and 2 bases at J, with 15 bases between the two ends. The germline V gene encodes CDR1 MNHEY and CDR2 SVGAGI. The chain links TRBV6-5 to TRBJ2-7, with a tentative D call TRBD1 (6 bases). This TCR was sampled from a woman aged 18-30 years in good health and CMV-seronegative. Sequenced input: PBMCs. The CDR3 DNA reads TGTGCCAGCAAATTACAGGGAGTAACCTACGAGCAGTACTTC. This codes for CASKLQGVTYEQYF.